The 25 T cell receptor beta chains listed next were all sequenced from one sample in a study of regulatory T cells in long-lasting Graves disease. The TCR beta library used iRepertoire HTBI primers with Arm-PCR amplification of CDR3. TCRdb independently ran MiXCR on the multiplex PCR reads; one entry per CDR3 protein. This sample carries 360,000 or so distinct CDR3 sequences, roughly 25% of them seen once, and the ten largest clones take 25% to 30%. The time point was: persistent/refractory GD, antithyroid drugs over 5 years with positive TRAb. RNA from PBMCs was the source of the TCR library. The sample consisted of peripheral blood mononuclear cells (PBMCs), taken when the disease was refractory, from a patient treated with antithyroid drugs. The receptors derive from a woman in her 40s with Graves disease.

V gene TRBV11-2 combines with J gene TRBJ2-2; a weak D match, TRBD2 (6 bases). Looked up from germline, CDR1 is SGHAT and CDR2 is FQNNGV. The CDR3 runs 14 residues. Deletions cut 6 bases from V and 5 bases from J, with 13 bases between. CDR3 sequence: CASRSGRETGELFF. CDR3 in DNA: TGTGCCAGCAGATCCGGGAGAGAAACCGGGGAGCTGTTTTTT.

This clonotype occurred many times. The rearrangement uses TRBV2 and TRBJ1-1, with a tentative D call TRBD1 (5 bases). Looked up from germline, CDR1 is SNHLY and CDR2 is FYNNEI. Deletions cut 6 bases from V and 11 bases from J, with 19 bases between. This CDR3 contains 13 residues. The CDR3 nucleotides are TGTGCCAGCAGGGACCAGGGTGGAGTGTTGGCTTTCTTT. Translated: CASRDQGGVLAFF. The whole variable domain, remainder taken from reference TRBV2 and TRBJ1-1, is EPEVTQTPSHQVTQMGQEVILRCVPISNHLYFYWYRQILGQKVEFLVSFYNNEISEKSEIFDDQFSVERPDGSNFTLKIRSTKLEDSAMYFCASRDQGGVLAFFGQGTRLTVV.

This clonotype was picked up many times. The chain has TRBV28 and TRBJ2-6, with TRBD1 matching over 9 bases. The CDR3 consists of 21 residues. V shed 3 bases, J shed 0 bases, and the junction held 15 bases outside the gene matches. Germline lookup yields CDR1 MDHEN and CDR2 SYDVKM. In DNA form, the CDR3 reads TGTGCCAGCAGTTTGTACTTCTTCGGACAGGGGACCCCCTCTGGGGCCAACGTCCTGACTTTC. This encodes CASSLYFFGQGTPSGANVLTF.

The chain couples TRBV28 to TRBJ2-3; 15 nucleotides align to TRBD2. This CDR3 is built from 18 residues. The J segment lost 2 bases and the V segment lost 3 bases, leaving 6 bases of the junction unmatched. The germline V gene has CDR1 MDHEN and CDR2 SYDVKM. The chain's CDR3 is CASSLDGLAGGFTDTQYF. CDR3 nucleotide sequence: TGTGCCAGCAGTTTGGACGGACTAGCGGGAGGGTTCACAGATACGCAGTATTTT.

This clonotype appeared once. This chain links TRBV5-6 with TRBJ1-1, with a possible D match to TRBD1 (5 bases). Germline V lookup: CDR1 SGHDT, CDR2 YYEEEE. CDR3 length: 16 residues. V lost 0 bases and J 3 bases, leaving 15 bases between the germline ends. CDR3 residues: CASSLEGDSRDTEAFF. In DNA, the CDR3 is TGTGCCAGCAGCTTGGAAGGGGACTCCCGGGACACTGAAGCTTTCTTT.

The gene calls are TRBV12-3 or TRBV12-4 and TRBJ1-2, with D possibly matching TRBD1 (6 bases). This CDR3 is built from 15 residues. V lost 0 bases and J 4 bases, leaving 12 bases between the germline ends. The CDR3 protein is CASSLAHREGYGYTF. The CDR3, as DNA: TGTGCCAGCAGTTTAGCCCACAGGGAGGGCTATGGCTACACCTTC.

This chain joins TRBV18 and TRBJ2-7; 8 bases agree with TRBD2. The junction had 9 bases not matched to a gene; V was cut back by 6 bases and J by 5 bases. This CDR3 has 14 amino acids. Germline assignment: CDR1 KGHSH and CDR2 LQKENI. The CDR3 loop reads CASSTGTSVDEQYF. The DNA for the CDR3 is TGTGCCAGCTCGACCGGGACTAGTGTTGACGAGCAGTACTTC.

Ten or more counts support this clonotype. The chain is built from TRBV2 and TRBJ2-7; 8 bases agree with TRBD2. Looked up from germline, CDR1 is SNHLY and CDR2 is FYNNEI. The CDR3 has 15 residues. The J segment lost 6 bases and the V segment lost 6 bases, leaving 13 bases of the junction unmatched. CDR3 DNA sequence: TGTGCCAGCAGACGAAGCGGGAGTAAAGTTAGCGAGCAGTACTTC. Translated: CASRRSGSKVSEQYF. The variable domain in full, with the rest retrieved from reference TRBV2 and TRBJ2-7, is EPEVTQTPSHQVTQMGQEVILRCVPISNHLYFYWYRQILGQKVEFLVSFYNNEISEKSEIFDDQFSVERPDGSNFTLKIRSTKLEDSAMYFCASRRSGSKVSEQYFGPGTRLTVT.

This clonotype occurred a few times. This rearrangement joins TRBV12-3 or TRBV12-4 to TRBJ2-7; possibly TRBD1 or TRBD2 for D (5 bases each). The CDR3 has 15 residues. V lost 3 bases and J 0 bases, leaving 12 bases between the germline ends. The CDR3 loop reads CASSFRRDPSYEQYF. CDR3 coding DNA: TGTGCCAGCAGTTTCCGAAGGGACCCCTCCTACGAGCAGTACTTC.

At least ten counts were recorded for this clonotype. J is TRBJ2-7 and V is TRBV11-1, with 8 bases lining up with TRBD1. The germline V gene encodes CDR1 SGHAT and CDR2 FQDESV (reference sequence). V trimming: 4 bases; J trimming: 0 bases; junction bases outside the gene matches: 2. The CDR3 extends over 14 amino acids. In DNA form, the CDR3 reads TGTGCCAGCAGCTCGGACAGGGACTCCTACGAGCAGTACTTC. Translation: CASSSDRDSYEQYF.

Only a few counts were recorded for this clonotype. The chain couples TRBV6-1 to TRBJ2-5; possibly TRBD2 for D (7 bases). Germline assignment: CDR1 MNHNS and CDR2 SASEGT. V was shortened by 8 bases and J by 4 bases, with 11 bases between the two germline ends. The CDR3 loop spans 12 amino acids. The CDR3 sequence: CASEGGRETQYF. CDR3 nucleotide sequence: TGTGCCAGCGAGGGGGGGCGAGAGACCCAGTACTTC.

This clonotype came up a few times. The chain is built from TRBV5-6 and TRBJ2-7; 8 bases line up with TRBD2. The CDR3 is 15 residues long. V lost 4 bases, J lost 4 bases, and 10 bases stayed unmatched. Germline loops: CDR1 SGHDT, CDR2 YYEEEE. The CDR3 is CASSPPREGLYEQYF. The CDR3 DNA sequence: TGTGCCAGCAGCCCGCCCCGGGAGGGCCTATACGAGCAGTACTTC.

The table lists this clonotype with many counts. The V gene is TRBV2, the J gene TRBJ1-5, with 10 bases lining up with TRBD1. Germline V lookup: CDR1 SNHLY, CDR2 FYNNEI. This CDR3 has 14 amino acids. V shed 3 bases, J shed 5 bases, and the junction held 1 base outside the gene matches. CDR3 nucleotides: TGTGCCAGCAGTGAGACAGGGGGCCATCAGCCCCAGCATTTT. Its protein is CASSETGGHQPQHF.

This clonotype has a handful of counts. The CDR3 DNA sequence: TGTGCCAGCAGCTTGTATCACAATTCACCCCTCCACTTT. Its protein is CASSLYHNSPLHF. This sequence joins TRBV5-6 and TRBJ1-6; D gene unclear. Germline V lookup: CDR1 SGHDT, CDR2 YYEEEE. Trimming stripped 1 base from V and 7 bases from J, with 6 bases between. The CDR3 loop spans 13 amino acids.

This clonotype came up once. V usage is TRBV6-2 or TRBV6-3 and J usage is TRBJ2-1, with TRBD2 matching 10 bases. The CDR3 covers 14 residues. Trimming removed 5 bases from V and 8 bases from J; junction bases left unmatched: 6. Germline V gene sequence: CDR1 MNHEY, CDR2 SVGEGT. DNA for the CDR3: TGTGCCAGCAGTCCCAGCGGGAGGGGCTATGAGCAGTTCTTC. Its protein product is CASSPSGRGYEQFF.

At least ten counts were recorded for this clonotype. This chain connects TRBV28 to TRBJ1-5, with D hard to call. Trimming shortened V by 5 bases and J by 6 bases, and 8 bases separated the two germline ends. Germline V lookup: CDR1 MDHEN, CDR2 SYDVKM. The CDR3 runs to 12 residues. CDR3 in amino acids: CASSGGSQPQHF. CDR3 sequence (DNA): TGTGCCAGCAGTGGCGGCAGTCAGCCCCAGCATTTT. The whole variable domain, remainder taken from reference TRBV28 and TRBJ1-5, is DVKVTQSSRYLVKRTGEKVFLECVQDMDHENMFWYRQDPGLGLRLIYFSYDVKMKEKGDIPEGYSVSREKKERFSLILESASTNQTSMYLCASSGGSQPQHFGDGTRLSIL.

This CDR3 reads CASSESRLSGGLGYGYTF. The DNA of the CDR3 is TGCGCCAGCAGTGAGTCGAGGCTCTCAGGGGGCTTGGGGTATGGCTACACCTTC. J is TRBJ1-2 and V is TRBV10-2; TRBD1 matches at 8 bases. V dropped 0 bases and J dropped 5; count of bases not matched to a gene: 14. CDR3 size: 18 residues. The V gene's germline CDR1 is WSHSY and CDR2 SAAADI.

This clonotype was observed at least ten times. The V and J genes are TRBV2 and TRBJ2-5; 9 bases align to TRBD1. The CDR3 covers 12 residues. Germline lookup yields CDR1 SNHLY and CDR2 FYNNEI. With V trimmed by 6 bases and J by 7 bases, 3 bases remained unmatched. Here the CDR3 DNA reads TGTGCCAGCAGGGGGACAGGGAGGACCCAGTACTTC. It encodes CASRGTGRTQYF.

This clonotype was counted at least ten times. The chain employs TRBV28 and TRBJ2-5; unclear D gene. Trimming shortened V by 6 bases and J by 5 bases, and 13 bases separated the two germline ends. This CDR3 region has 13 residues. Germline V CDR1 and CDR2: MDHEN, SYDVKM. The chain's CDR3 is CASSPANGETQYF. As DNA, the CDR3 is TGTGCCAGCAGCCCGGCGAATGGTGAGACCCAGTACTTC.

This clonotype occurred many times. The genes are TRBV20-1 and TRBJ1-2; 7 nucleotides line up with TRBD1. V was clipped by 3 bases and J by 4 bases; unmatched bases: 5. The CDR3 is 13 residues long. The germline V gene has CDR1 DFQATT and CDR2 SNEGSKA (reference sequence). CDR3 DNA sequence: TGCAGTGCTAGGAAAGGGACAGTCTATGGCTACACCTTC. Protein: CSARKGTVYGYTF.

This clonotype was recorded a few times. The CDR3 reads CASGLWTSGPGPLAKNIQYF. The CDR3 region has the DNA TGTGCTAGTGGTCTATGGACTAGCGGGCCGGGCCCTCTAGCCAAAAACATTCAGTACTTC. The chain joins TRBV12-5 to TRBJ2-4; 11 positions match TRBD2. Losses at the gene ends were 5 bases for V and 0 bases for J; bases not matched to a gene: 15. Germline assignment: CDR1 LGHNT and CDR2 FRNRAP. This CDR3 contains 20 residues.

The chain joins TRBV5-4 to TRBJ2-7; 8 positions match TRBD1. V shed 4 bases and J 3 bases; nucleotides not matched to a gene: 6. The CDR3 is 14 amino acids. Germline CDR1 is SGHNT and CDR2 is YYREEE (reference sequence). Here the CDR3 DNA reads TGTGCCAGCAGCAAAAAAGGACAGGGCTACGAGCAGTACTTC. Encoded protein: CASSKKGQGYEQYF.

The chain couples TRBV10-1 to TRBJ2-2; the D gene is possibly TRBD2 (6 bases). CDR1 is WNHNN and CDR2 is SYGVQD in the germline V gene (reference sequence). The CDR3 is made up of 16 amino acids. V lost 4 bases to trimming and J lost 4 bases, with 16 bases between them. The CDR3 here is CASSASPGGITGELFF. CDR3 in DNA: TGCGCCAGCAGTGCTTCCCCCGGGGGTATCACCGGGGAGCTGTTTTTT.

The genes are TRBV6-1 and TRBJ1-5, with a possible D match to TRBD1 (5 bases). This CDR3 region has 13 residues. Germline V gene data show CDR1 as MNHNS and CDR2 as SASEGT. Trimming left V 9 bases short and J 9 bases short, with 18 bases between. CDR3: CASESGGAAPQHF. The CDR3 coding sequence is TGTGCCAGTGAATCCGGCGGGGCGGCGCCCCAGCATTTT.

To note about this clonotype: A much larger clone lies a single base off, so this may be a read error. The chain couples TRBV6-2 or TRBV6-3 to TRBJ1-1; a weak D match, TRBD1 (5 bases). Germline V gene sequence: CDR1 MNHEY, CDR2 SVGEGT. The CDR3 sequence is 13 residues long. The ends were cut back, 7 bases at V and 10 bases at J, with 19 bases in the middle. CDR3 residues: CASIREYELSAFF. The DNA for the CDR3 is TGTGCCAGCATCAGGGAATATGAATTGTCAGCTTTCTTT.